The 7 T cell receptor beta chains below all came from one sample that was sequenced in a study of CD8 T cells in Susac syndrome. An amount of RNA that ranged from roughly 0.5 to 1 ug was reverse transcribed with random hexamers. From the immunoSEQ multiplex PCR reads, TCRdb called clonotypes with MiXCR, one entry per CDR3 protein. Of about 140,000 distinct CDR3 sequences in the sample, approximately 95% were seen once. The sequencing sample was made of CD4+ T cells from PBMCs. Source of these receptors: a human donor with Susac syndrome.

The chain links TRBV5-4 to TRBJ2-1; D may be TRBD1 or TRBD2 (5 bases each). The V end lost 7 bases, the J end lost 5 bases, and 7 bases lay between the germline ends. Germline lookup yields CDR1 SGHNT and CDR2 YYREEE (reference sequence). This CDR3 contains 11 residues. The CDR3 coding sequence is TGTGCCAGCGGGGGTAACAATGAGCAGTTCTTC. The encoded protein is CASGGNNEQFF.

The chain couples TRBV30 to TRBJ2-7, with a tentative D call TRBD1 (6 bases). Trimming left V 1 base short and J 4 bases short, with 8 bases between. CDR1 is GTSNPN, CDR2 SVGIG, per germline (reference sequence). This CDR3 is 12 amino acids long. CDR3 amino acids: CAWSDRAYEQYF. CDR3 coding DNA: TGTGCCTGGAGTGACAGGGCTTACGAGCAGTACTTC.

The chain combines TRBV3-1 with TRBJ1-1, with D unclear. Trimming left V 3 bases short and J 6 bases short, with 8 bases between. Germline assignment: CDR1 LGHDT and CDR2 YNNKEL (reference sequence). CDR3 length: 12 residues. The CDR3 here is CASSHGPAEAFF. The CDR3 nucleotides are TGTGCCAGCAGCCATGGCCCCGCTGAAGCTTTCTTT.

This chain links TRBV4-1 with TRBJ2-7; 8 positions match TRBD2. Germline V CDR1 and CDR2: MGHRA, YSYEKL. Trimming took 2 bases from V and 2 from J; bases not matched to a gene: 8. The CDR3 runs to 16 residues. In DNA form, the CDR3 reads TGCGCCAGCAGCCAACAGACTAGCGCTCGGGCCTACGAGCAGTACTTC. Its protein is CASSQQTSARAYEQYF.

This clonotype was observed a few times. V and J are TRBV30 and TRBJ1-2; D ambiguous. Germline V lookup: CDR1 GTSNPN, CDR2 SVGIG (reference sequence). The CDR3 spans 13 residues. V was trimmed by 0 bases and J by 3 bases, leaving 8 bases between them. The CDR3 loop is CAWSVSPDYGYTF. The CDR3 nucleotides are TGTGCCTGGAGTGTAAGCCCCGACTATGGCTACACCTTC.

The CDR3 here is CASSPAGGYGYTF. CDR3 bases: TGTGCCAGCAGCCCCGCAGGAGGGTATGGCTACACCTTC. This chain connects TRBV28 to TRBJ1-2, with D unresolved. V lost 6 bases and J 5 bases, leaving 13 bases between the germline ends. This CDR3 spans 13 amino acids. CDR1 is MDHEN and CDR2 is SYDVKM in the germline V gene.

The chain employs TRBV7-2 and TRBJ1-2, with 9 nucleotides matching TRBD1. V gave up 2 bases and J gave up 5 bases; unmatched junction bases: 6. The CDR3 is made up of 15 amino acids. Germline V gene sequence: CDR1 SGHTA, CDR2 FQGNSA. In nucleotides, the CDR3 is TGTGCCAGCAGCTTAAGGGACAGGGCTGTATATGGCTACACCTTC. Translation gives CASSLRDRAVYGYTF. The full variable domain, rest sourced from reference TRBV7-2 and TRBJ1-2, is GAGVSQSPSNKVTEKGKDVELRCDPISGHTALYWYRQSLGQGLEFLIYFQGNSAPDKSGLPSDRFSAERTGGSVSTLTIQRTQQEDSAVYLCASSLRDRAVYGYTFGSGTRLTVV.